These 18 T cell receptor beta chains were sequenced from one sample in a study of T-cell memory formation after mild COVID-19. TCRdb called the 5' RACE reads again in MiXCR, with one record for every CDR3 protein. Here the sample spans 250,000 to 350,000 distinct CDR3 sequences, more than 15% being singletons. The sample consisted of PBMCs or a T cell subset sorted from them (not recorded which). These receptors all stem from a man younger than 30 who had mild COVID-19 (a few samples of this study predate the infection). Cell type and time point are not known.

The genes are TRBV5-5 and TRBJ1-2; 7 nucleotides agree with TRBD1. This CDR3 comprises 15 residues. The V segment lost 0 bases and the J segment 2 bases; nucleotides outside the gene matches: 4. Germline V gene sequence: CDR1 SGHKS, CDR2 YYEKEE (reference sequence). The CDR3 reads CASSLGLQGNYGYTF. The CDR3 nucleotides are TGTGCCAGCAGCTTGGGGCTACAGGGGAACTATGGCTACACCTTC.

This clonotype was picked up a small number of times. The rearrangement uses TRBV24-1 and TRBJ2-7; perhaps D is TRBD1 or TRBD2 (6 bases each). The length of the CDR3 is 12 residues. V dropped 9 bases and J dropped 6 bases, with 14 bases sitting between them. CDR1 KGHDR and CDR2 SFDVKD come from the germline V gene. CDR3 in amino acids: CATRRGFGEQYV. DNA of the CDR3: TGTGCCACCCGGAGGGGGTTTGGCGAGCAGTACGTC.

This chain links TRBV4-2 with TRBJ2-1; 8 nucleotides agree with TRBD2. The V segment lost 4 bases and the J segment 9 bases; nucleotides outside the gene matches: 11. This CDR3 has 15 amino acids. Looked up from germline, CDR1 is LGHNA and CDR2 is YNFKEQ. As DNA, the CDR3 is TGTGCCAGCAGCCGCACGGGGGGGGGCCTTGTTGAGCAGTTCTTC. This sequence encodes CASSRTGGGLVEQFF.

This clonotype was observed a few times. The V gene is TRBV10-3, the J gene TRBJ1-4; D is undetermined. Per germline, CDR1 ENHRY and CDR2 SYGVKD. Trimming took off 6 bases at V and 6 bases at J, with 8 bases between the two ends. CDR3 length equals 12 residues. The CDR3 nucleotides read TGTGCCATCAGCAACAAGGATGAAAAACTGTTTTTT. Translation gives CAISNKDEKLFF.

The chain has TRBV24-1 and TRBJ1-5; D is unclear. The germline V gene encodes CDR1 KGHDR and CDR2 SFDVKD. This CDR3 comprises 13 residues. The germline V and J ends were trimmed by 5 bases and 2 bases, with 6 bases remaining between them. The DNA of the CDR3 is TGTGCCACCAGTGTTGGGGGCAATCAGCCCCAGCATTTT. It yields the protein CATSVGGNQPQHF.

This clonotype has a handful of counts. The rearrangement links TRBV18 to TRBJ2-1; no firm D call. The CDR3 covers 15 residues. Looked up from germline, CDR1 is KGHSH and CDR2 is LQKENI. The germline V and J ends were trimmed by 3 bases and 0 bases, with 9 bases remaining between them. CDR3 DNA: TGTGCCAGCTCACCCATCCCAAGCTCCTACAATGAGCAGTTCTTC. Amino acids: CASSPIPSSYNEQFF.

This clonotype was counted between two and nine times. This chain links TRBV21-1 with TRBJ2-5; the D call of TRBD1 is as the table states it, not checked on the DNA. TRBV21-1 is recorded as a pseudogene. The CDR3 sequence is 14 residues long. CDR3 amino acids: CASSPLTGGETQYF. The CDR3 nucleotides are TGTGCCAGCAGCCCATTGACAGGCGGAGAGACCCAGTACTTC.

This clonotype came up a few times. The chain links TRBV12-3 or TRBV12-4 to TRBJ1-1; 9 nucleotides match TRBD1. Trimming removed 6 bases from V and 0 bases from J; junction bases left unmatched: 11. The CDR3 is 17 amino acids. CDR3 coding DNA: TGTGCCAGCAGGTCGAGTTTACAGGGGGCAATGAACACTGAAGCTTTCTTT. As protein: CASRSSLQGAMNTEAFF.

CDR3 sequence reads: CSARGEGDKSEAFF. CDR3 bases: TGCAGTGCTAGAGGGGAGGGGGACAAAAGTGAAGCTTTCTTT. The chain employs TRBV20-1 and TRBJ1-1; a possible D gene is TRBD1 (6 bases). Deletions cut 1 base from V and 7 bases from J, with 16 bases between. The CDR3 sequence is 14 residues long. The germline V gene has CDR1 DFQATT and CDR2 SNEGSKA (reference sequence).

This clonotype was observed a few times. The chain carries TRBV6-2 or TRBV6-3 and TRBJ1-1; D unresolved. V gave up 10 bases and J gave up 0 bases, with 15 bases separating them. Germline assignment: CDR1 MNHEY and CDR2 SVGEGT. This CDR3 spans 14 amino acids. The CDR3 loop is CATRFKGMNTEAFF. The CDR3 DNA is TGTGCCACCCGATTTAAGGGAATGAACACTGAAGCTTTCTTT.

This rearrangement joins TRBV7-3 to TRBJ1-1, with D perhaps TRBD1 (5 bases). Germline V gene sequence: CDR1 SGHTA, CDR2 FQGTGA. V was cut by 5 bases and J by 1 base, with 14 bases left in between. This CDR3 has 15 amino acids. This CDR3 is CASSPLGGANTEAFF. The CDR3 DNA sequence: TGTGCCAGCAGCCCGCTTGGGGGTGCGAACACTGAAGCTTTCTTT.

This clonotype was observed a few times. The chain joins TRBV4-3 to TRBJ2-5; D might be TRBD1 or TRBD2, each matching 5 bases. The CDR3 is 13 amino acids. V lost 2 bases, J lost 5 bases, and 9 bases lay in between. In germline, CDR1 is LGHNA, CDR2 YSLEER. CDR3 residues: CASSQRGEETQYF. The CDR3 nucleotides are TGCGCCAGCAGCCAACGAGGGGAGGAGACCCAGTACTTC.

This clonotype was seen a few times. The chain has TRBV5-6 and TRBJ2-3, with TRBD2 identical over 8 bases. Germline V gene data show CDR1 as SGHDT and CDR2 as YYEEEE. Trimming at V came to 4 bases and at J to 4 bases, leaving 5 bases not matched to a gene. The CDR3 is 14 amino acids. Written as DNA, the CDR3 is TGTGCCAGCAGCCCCCGGGGGGGGGCAGATACGCAGTATTTT. It is translated as CASSPRGGADTQYF.

The chain joins TRBV27 to TRBJ1-1; D is possibly TRBD1 (5 bases). Trimming removed 6 bases from V and 4 bases from J, with 15 bases in between. Germline CDR1 reads MNHEY; CDR2 reads SMNVEV (reference sequence). The CDR3 runs to 14 residues. DNA of the CDR3: TGTGCCAGCAGGCTTGGGGGAGGGGTCACTGAAGCTTTCTTT. Translating gives CASRLGGGVTEAFF.

The V and J genes are TRBV7-2 and TRBJ2-7, with D possibly being TRBD1 or TRBD2 (6 bases each). Between the trimmed V and J ends, which lost 5 bases and 3 bases, there was a span of 17 bases. CDR1 SGHTA and CDR2 FQGNSA come from the germline V gene. The CDR3 totals 15 residues. CDR3 DNA: TGTGCCAGCAGCCCGGGGGCTGGGGGATACTACGAGCAGTACTTC. Translated, it gives CASSPGAGGYYEQYF.

V is TRBV5-5 and J is TRBJ2-5; 7 bases are shared with TRBD1. The germline V gene has CDR1 SGHKS and CDR2 YYEKEE (reference sequence). The CDR3 loop spans 15 amino acids. V was pared by 3 bases and J by 5 bases, with 10 bases of the junction left unmatched. As DNA, the CDR3 is TGTGCCAGCAGCTCTACCACACAGGGGTCGGAGACCCAGTACTTC. Translation gives CASSSTTQGSETQYF.

This clonotype has more than one count but fewer than ten. The gene calls are TRBV2 and TRBJ2-7; TRBD1 aligns across 10 bases. This CDR3 comprises 14 residues. Germline CDR1 is SNHLY and CDR2 is FYNNEI. V lost 7 bases, J lost 3 bases, and 6 bases stayed unmatched. CDR3 region: CASTAGQGNYEQYF. The DNA of the CDR3 is TGTGCCAGCACAGCGGGACAGGGGAACTACGAGCAGTACTTC.

This clonotype was picked up a small number of times. The chain has TRBV6-5 and TRBJ1-1; the D gene is possibly TRBD1 (6 bases). Trimming removed 6 bases from V and 8 bases from J, with 10 bases in between. CDR3 size: 11 residues. In germline, CDR1 is MNHEY, CDR2 SVGAGI. CDR3 sequence: CASSQRGEAFF. DNA of the CDR3: TGTGCCAGCAGCCAGAGGGGGGAAGCTTTCTTT.